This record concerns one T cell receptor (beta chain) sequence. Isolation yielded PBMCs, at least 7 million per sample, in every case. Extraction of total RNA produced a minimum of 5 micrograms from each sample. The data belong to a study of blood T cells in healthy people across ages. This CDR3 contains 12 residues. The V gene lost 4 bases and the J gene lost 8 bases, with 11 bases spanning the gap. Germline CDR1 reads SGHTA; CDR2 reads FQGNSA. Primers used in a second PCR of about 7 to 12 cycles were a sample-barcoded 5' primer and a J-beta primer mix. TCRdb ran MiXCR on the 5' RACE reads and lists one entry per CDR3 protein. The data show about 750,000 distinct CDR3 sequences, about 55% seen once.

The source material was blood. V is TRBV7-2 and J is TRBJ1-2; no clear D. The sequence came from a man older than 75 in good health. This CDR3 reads CASSSYSGGYTF. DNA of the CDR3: TGTGCCAGCAGCTCGTACTCTGGAGGCTACACCTTC.